This T cell receptor beta chain emerged from a study of T cells in Graves' hyperthyroidism and ophthalmopathy. Amplification yielded TCR beta CDR3 regions, with RNA transcripts as the source. A set of HTBI primers served as the primers for a first-round RT-PCR of the TCR CDR3. TCRdb reprocessed the multiplex PCR reads via MiXCR and lists one record per CDR3 protein. Of some 350,000 distinct CDR3 sequences in the sample, about 18% were seen once. This clonotype was seen ten or more times. This CDR3 region has 14 residues. Per germline, CDR1 SGHAT and CDR2 FQNNGV. The ends were cut back, 6 bases at V and 2 bases at J, with 11 bases in the middle.

This rearrangement joins TRBV11-2 to TRBJ1-3, with D perhaps matching TRBD1 (6 bases). This TCR was sampled from a woman younger than 35 with Graves' hyperthyroidism. The sample comprised blood. This CDR3 is CASRKDRAGNTIYF. CDR3 in DNA: TGTGCCAGCAGAAAGGACAGAGCTGGAAACACCATATATTTT. Complete variable domain (other parts from reference TRBV11-2 and TRBJ1-3): EAGVAQSPRYKIIEKRQSVAFWCNPISGHATLYWYQQILGQGPKLLIQFQNNGVVDDSQLPKDRFSAERLKGVDSTLKIQPAKLEDSAVYLCASRKDRAGNTIYFGEGSWLTVV.